This T cell receptor beta chain originates from a study of CD8+CD57+ T cells in acquired aplastic anemia. The overall study: DNA recovered from sorted CD4+ and CD8+ cells had a mean of about 3.5 ug. For CD4+ cells, healthy donors had an average of approximately 11 million reads. Study results and limitations: Significance was not reached for CD8+ Simpson's diversity between patients and controls. Comparison of patients with controls identified almost 30 shared CD8+ CDR3 sequences.

With regard to this clonotype: Its antigen remains unknown. The junction shows a germline mismatch at one end, possibly a read error.

The template used for profiling TCR beta VDJ and CDR3 was genomic DNA. Each CDR3 protein is one row after TCRdb ran MiXCR on the reads. The sample shows about 400,000 distinct CDR3 sequences, roughly 68% of them seen only once. This sequence originates from a human donor in good health, serving as a control. The sequenced sample consisted of sorted CD4+, CD8+, or CD8+CD57+ T cells (not recorded which) from PBMCs.

The CDR3 here is CASSQATRQAEQYF. The CDR3, as DNA: TGCGCCAGCAGCCAAGCGACCAGACAGGCGGAGCAGTACTTC. J is TRBJ2-7 and V is TRBV7-9; TRBD1 is a possible D gene (6 bases). CDR1 is SEHNR and CDR2 is FQNEAQ in the germline V gene (reference sequence). CDR3 length: 14 residues. Looking up the rest from reference TRBV7-9 and TRBJ2-7 gives the full variable domain: DTGVSQNPRHKITKRGQNVTFRCDPISEHNRLYWYRQTLGQGPEFLTYFQNEAQLEKSRLLSDRFSAERPKGSFSTLEIQRTEQGDSAMYLCASSQATRQAEQYFGPGTRLTVT.